A selection of T cell receptor beta chains follows, all from one sample in a study of cytomegalovirus exposure and HLA in healthy donors. Profiled with immunoSEQ multiplex PCR; TCRdb holds only in-frame clones, not every one. The repertoire holds about 110,000 clones, with around three quarters as singletons. The specimen sequenced was PBMCs. These receptors all stem from a man younger than 45 in good health and CMV-seropositive. CDR3s leave out the opening cysteine and the closing phenylalanine or tryptophan.

TRBV7-3	TRBJ2-1	ASSSRPGGSTYNEQF
TRBV19	TRBJ2-3	ASSPTGATDTQY
TRBV2	TRBJ2-5	ASRWDSGGETQY
TRBV30	TRBJ2-7	AWSLGGYEQY
TRBV4-1	TRBJ2-3	ASSLMGGANTQY
TRBV11-2	TRBJ2-5	ASSLDWTGQETQY
TRBV6-1	TRBJ1-2	ATAYRPTGEHGYT
TRBV28	.	ASSRQYEQY
TRBV11-2	TRBJ2-6	ASSFKHSGANVLT
TRBV19	TRBJ2-7	ASSMDRGLSYEQY
TRBV6-5	TRBJ1-3	ASGTEGNTIY
TRBV13	TRBJ2-1	ASSIQGTLSYNEQF
TRBV6-1	TRBJ1-2	AGADTYGYT
TRBV27	TRBJ1-5	ASSMTRGYSNQPQH
TRBV19	TRBJ1-5	ASSLQGKPQH
TRBV5-8	TRBJ2-7	ASSLAAGTGYEQY
TRBV28	TRBJ1-2	ASSVPGGFDSFGYT
TRBV27	TRBJ1-6	ASSLTALGQGASVLGSPLH
TRBV5-4	TRBJ1-1	ASSFLALNTEAF
TRBV28	TRBJ2-2	ASSPKHTGELF
TRBV6-6	TRBJ2-3	ASSRLAPSTDTQY
TRBV18	TRBJ2-3	ASSPQTTGNPDTQY
TRBV29-1	TRBJ2-3	SVEKERGTDTQY
TRBV7-2	TRBJ1-2	ASSLRGGLGYGYT
TRBV6-6	TRBJ2-2	ASLGGGELF
TRBV5-5	TRBJ1-5	ASSQANQPQH
TRBV7-2	TRBJ1-2	ASSFSPITGGYP
TRBV2	TRBJ2-1	ASSVASGFNEQF
TRBV4-3	TRBJ1-2	ASSPSDRATYGYT
TRBV5-1	TRBJ2-1	ASSKESQGALRADAHNEQF
TRBV9	TRBJ1-1	ASSADSHKAF
TRBV18	TRBJ1-1	ASSRISRGPNTEAF
TRBV7-2	TRBJ1-6	ASTGGRAGSYNSPLH
TRBV7-8	TRBJ2-5	ASSSDRGRGETQY
TRBV7-9	TRBJ1-2	ASSSGQGSLVS
TRBV29-1	TRBJ2-3	SAGGEADTQY
TRBV5-4	TRBJ2-3	ASSLRLAGVDTQY
TRBV2	TRBJ2-3	ASSYSTDTQY
TRBV6-6	TRBJ1-1	ASTAQDTEAF
TRBV6-6	TRBJ2-7	ASSTRRDRGHEQY
TRBV6-1	TRBJ2-7	ASSLEQY
TRBV4-3	TRBJ2-1	ASSQDPPGNAYNEQF
TRBV19	TRBJ1-2	ASGQGNYGYP
TRBV7-9	TRBJ1-1	SSSLGYFEAF
TRBV7-9	TRBJ1-4	ASSPGTGSEKLF
TRBV5-6	TRBJ1-1	ASSSVPRDTEAF
TRBV19	TRBJ2-3	ASSEDGASTDTQY
TRBV10-3	TRBJ2-2	AISDRANTGELF
TRBV18	TRBJ1-1	ASSPDQTTNEAF
TRBV27	TRBJ1-1	ASSLSRQYDTEAF
TRBV5-1	TRBJ2-7	ASSLDPTGALEEQY